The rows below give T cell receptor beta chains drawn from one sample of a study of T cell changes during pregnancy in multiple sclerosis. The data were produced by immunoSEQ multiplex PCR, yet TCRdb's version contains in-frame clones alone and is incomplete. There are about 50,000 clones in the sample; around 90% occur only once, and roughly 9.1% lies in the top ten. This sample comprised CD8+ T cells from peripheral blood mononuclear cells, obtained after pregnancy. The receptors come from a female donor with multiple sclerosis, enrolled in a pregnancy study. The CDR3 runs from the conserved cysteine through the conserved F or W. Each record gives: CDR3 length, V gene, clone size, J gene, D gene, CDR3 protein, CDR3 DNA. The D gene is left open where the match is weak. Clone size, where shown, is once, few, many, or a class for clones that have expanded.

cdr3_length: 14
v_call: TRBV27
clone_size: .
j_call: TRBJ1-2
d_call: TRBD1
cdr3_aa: CASSSGTGGYGYTF
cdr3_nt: TGTGCCAGCAGCTCCGGGACAGGGGGCTATGGCTACACCTTC

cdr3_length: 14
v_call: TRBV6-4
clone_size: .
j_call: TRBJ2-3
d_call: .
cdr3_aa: CASSDGRTIETQYF
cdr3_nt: TGTGCCAGCAGTGACGGCCGGACTATCGAAACGCAGTATTTT

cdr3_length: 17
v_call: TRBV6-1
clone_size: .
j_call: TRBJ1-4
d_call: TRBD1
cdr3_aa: CASSQVGQGVYNEKLFF
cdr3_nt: TGTGCCAGCAGTCAAGTGGGACAGGGAGTGTATAATGAAAAACTGTTTTTT

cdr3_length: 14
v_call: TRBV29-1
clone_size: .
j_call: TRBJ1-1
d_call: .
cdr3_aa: CSVHDSPMNTEAFF
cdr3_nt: TGCAGCGTTCATGACAGCCCTATGAACACTGAAGCTTTCTTT

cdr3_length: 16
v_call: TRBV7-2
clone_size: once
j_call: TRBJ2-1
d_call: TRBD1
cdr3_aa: CASRIIGQGEGDEQFF
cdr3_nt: TGTGCCAGCAGAATAATAGGACAGGGGGAAGGGGATGAGCAGTTCTTC

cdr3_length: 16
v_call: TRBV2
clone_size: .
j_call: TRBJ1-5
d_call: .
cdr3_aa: CASTETGFRSNQPQHF
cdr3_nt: TGTGCCAGCACCGAAACAGGGTTTCGTAGCAATCAGCCCCAGCATTTT

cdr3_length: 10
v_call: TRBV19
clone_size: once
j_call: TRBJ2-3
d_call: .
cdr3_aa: CASEADTQYF
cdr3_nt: TGTGCCAGTGAGGCAGATACGCAGTATTTT

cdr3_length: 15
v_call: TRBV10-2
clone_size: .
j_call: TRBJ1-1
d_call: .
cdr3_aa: CASSGISGKDTEAFF
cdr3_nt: TGCGCCAGCAGTGGGATCTCGGGAAAGGACACTGAAGCTTTCTTT

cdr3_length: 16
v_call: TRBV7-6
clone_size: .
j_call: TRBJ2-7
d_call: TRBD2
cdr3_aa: CASSPWGAGATYEQYF
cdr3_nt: TGTGCCAGCAGCCCCTGGGGAGCGGGGGCGACCTACGAGCAGTACTTC

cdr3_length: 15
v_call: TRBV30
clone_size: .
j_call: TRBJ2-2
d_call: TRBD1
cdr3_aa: CAWSVTGGYTGELFF
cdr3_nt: TGTGCCTGGAGTGTGACAGGGGGCTACACCGGGGAGCTGTTTTTT

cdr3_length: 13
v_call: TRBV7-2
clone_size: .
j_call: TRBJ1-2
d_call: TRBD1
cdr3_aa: CASSYTGGLGYTF
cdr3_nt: TGTGCCAGCAGCTACACAGGGGGGCTGGGCTACACCTTC

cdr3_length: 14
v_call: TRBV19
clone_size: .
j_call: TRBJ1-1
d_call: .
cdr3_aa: CASSSRGGLAEAFF
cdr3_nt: TGTGCCAGTAGTAGCCGGGGGGGTTTGGCTGAAGCTTTCTTT

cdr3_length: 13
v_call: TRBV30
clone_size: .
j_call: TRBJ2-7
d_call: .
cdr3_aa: CAWRFLSGYEQYF
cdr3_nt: TGTGCCTGGAGATTCTTGAGCGGCTACGAGCAGTACTTC

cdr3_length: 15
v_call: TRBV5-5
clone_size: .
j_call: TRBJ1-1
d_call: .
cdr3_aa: CASSPGDESGPEAFF
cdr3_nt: TGTGCCAGCAGCCCGGGAGACGAGTCCGGCCCTGAAGCTTTCTTT

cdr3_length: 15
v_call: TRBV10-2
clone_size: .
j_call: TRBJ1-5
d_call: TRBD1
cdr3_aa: CASSISTGGSQPQHF
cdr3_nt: TGCGCCAGCAGCATAAGCACAGGGGGTAGTCAGCCCCAGCATTTT

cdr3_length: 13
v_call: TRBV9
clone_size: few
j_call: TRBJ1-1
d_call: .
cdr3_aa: CASSAGTHTEAFF
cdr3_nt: TGTGCCAGCAGCGCAGGGACTCACACTGAAGCTTTCTTT

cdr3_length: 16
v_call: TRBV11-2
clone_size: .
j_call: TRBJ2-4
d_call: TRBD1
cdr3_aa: CASSLGTGEKGNIQYF
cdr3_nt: TGTGCCAGCAGCTTAGGGACAGGGGAAAAAGGAAACATTCAGTACTTC

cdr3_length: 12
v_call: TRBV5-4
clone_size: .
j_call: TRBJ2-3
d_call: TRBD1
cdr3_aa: CASRGQGAGQYF
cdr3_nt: TGTGCCAGCAGGGGACAGGGTGCCGGCCAGTATTTT

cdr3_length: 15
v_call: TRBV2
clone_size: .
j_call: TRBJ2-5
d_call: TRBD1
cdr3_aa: CAIDETGVFSETQYF
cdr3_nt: TGTGCCATCGACGAGACAGGGGTCTTCAGTGAGACCCAGTACTTC

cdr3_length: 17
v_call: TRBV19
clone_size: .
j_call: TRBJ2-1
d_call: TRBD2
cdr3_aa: CASSIRQLAGVDNEQFF
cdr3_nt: TGTGCCAGTAGTATTCGACAACTAGCGGGAGTCGATAATGAGCAGTTCTTC

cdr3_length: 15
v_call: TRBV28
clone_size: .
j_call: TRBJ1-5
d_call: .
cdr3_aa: CASSLREFGNQPQHF
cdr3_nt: TGTGCCAGCAGTTTGAGAGAATTCGGCAATCAGCCCCAGCATTTT

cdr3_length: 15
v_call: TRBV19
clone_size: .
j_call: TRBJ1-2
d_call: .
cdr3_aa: CASSIRSGANYGYTF
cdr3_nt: TGTGCCAGTAGTATCCGCTCAGGCGCCAACTATGGCTACACCTTC

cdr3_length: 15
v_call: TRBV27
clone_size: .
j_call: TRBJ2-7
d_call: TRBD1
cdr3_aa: CASSRGWGVEYEQYF
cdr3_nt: TGTGCCAGCAGCAGGGGGTGGGGCGTGGAGTACGAGCAGTACTTC

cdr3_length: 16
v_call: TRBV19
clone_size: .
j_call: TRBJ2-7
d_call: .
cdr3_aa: CASSIDLGAPTYEQYF
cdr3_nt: TGTGCCAGTAGTATAGATCTTGGGGCACCCACCTACGAGCAGTACTTC

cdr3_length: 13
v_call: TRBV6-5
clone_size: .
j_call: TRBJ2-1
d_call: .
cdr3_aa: CASSYSPYNEQFF
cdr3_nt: TGTGCCAGCAGTTACTCCCCATACAATGAGCAGTTCTTC

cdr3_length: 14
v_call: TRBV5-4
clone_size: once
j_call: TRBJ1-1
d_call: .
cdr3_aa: CASSLEGPGTEAFF
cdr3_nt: TGTGCCAGCAGCTTGGAGGGGCCGGGCACTGAAGCTTTCTTT

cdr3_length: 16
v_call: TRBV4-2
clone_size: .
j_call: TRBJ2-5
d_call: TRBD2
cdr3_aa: CASSQVGTSGQETQYF
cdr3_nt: TGTGCCAGCAGCCAAGTAGGGACTAGCGGACAAGAGACCCAGTACTTC

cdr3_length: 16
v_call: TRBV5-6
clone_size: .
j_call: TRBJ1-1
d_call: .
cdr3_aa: CASSLNSWYMNTEAFF
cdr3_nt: TGTGCCAGCAGCTTGAATTCTTGGTACATGAACACTGAAGCTTTCTTT

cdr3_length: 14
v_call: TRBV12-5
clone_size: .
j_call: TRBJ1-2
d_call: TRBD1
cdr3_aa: CASAPTGGRSGYTF
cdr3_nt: TGTGCTAGTGCCCCGACAGGGGGTCGGAGTGGCTACACCTTC